Sequencing of this T cell receptor beta chain was carried out in a study of T cells in Graves' hyperthyroidism and ophthalmopathy. Notes on the study in general: Most thyroid clonotypes that were expanded above 0.001 also turned up in blood.

This clonotype has at least ten counts. Its antigen is unknown. TCR beta CDR3 sequences were amplified from RNA transcripts. First-round RT-PCR with HTBI primers amplified the TCR CDR3 region. TCRdb processed the multiplex PCR reads anew with MiXCR; each CDR3 protein has one entry. The sample has 250,000 to 300,000 distinct CDR3 sequences, roughly 15% seen once. The CDR3 length is 14 residues. Trimming removed 1 base at V and 7 bases at J, with 13 bases between. From germline, CDR1 is LNHNV and CDR2 YYDKDF (reference sequence). Before ophthalmopathy appeared, progressors gave blood at initial hyperthyroidism diagnosis. Source material for PBMCs was around 10 ml fresh peripheral blood.

This clonotype was obtained from a middle-aged woman with Graves' hyperthyroidism that later progressed to Graves' ophthalmopathy. Sequencing was performed on blood. The chain has TRBV15 and TRBJ1-2; D is uncertain. The CDR3 nucleotides are TGTGCCACCAGCAGAGCAGTAGGTCTGGGTGGCTACACCTTC. Translated: CATSRAVGLGGYTF.